Listed here is a single T cell receptor (beta chain). Its antigen is not known. This specimen belongs to a study of T cells in Graves' hyperthyroidism and ophthalmopathy. Study results and caveats: Most clonotypes that expanded in the thyroid above 0.001 also showed up in blood.

Regions amplified from RNA transcripts were the TCR beta CDR3 regions. Initially, a first-round RT-PCR of the TCR CDR3 employed the HTBI primer set. TCRdb re-derived calls from the multiplex PCR reads in MiXCR, one entry per CDR3 protein. The sample gives more than 300,000 distinct CDR3 sequences, approximately 13% of which show up once; 11% is in the top ten. Germline V lookup: CDR1 LGHDT, CDR2 YNNKEL (reference sequence). The CDR3 is 15 residues long. V was trimmed by 4 bases and J by 1 base, leaving 10 bases between them. Sequenced material: blood. The receptor was derived from a woman aged 60-70 years with Graves' hyperthyroidism. The chain joins TRBV3-1 to TRBJ2-2; D is perhaps TRBD1 (5 bases). CDR3 residues: CASSRQGQNTGELFF. In nucleotides, the CDR3 is TGTGCCAGCAGCCGTCAAGGACAGAACACCGGGGAGCTGTTTTTT.